A selection of T cell receptor beta chains follows, all from one sample in a study of blood T cell repertoires in COVID-19. Produced via immunoSEQ multiplex PCR; TCRdb's table is partial and in-frame only. The data show 250,000 or so clones, approximately 82% seen once. Sequenced: peripheral blood. All receptors come from a man in his forties who had recovered from COVID-19. The conserved cysteine and the conserved F or W are not part of the CDR3 here.

V,CDR3
TRBV6-1,ASSEGQILPYGYT
TRBV4-3,ASSPDRANTGELF
TRBV30,AWSSGTRLRQF
TRBV30,AWSVDRLSYGYT
TRBV11-2,ASSRQGSYEQY
TRBV9,ASSVASQETQY
TRBV1,TSSRLTGGNQPQH
TRBV27,ASSLVQGRYEQY
TRBV2,ASNKDRGGEQY
TRBV5-6,ASSLGSRDGYT
TRBV10-3,AISQSGNTIY
TRBV5-1,ASSLARVSTEAF
TRBV7-9,ASSLIVSRSGTDTQY
TRBV12-3/TRBV12-4,ASSRKPGELF
TRBV3-1/TRBV3-2,ASSPSSGGQETQY
TRBV13,ASSDRDRAGNTIY
TRBV7-9,ASSPPPDYNEQF
TRBV9,ASSVEGGNTEAF
TRBV19,ASSIDWDRANYGYT
TRBV10-3,AIRTPLAGGFGGTDTQY
TRBV5-1,ASSSRTGLSTEAF
TRBV7-2,ASSLPLGDYTEAF
TRBV11-2,ASSLDLSRVWYGYT
TRBV27,ASSLSAGERGTGELF
TRBV3-1/TRBV3-2,ASSPRRGGGYT
TRBV19,ASSTLGGTNREQY
TRBV2,ASSVGQGHYEQY
TRBV28,ASRAGGANEKLF
TRBV19,ARRKGQGVDTQY
TRBV5-1,ASLQDKPLHSPLH
TRBV6-1,ASSEPERYGYT
TRBV6-2/TRBV6-3,ASSRRASSVGTDTQY
TRBV5-1,ASSGLVATDTQY
TRBV19,ASSIGFGLNTEAF
TRBV16,ASTPGTGTGQPQH
TRBV7-9,ASSDIRTSGTYEQY
TRBV10-3,AIRAATGPTDTQY
TRBV2,ASSLSLIVRELF
TRBV6-5,ASSYSGLAVYNEQF
TRBV6-2/TRBV6-3,ASSYSFGSRGYEQY
TRBV10-3,ATCDRVNTEAF
TRBV10-1,ASSGQVPDTQY
TRBV9,ASSADPGAEQY
TRBV6-2/TRBV6-3,ASSGQGDSGYT
TRBV18,ASSPPGGQASYNEQF
TRBV6-6,ASSLQGLSPDTQY
TRBV29-1,SVEDISGAYSSYNEQF
TRBV21-1,ASSKKDRYQPQH
TRBV4-1,ASSQRQGLGNEQF